This T cell receptor beta chain was sequenced in a study of CD8+ T cells in alopecia areata (dated by TCRdb to 2016 to 2019). With respect to the entire study: The treated patients, all with moderate-to-severe alopecia areata, were enrolled in an open-label pilot trial of oral tofacitinib given at 5 to 10 mg twice daily. Tofacitinib was administered for 6 to 18 months, and 6 months of follow-up off drug were then conducted to assess delayed response and recurrence. The study used high-throughput TCRbeta sequencing to examine T cell clonal expansion in alopecia areata, in both the C3H/HeJ mouse model and human patients. In humans, TCRbeta sequencing was performed on scalp tissue and on sorted CD4+ and CD8+ peripheral blood T cells from healthy controls and from patients with patchy or totalis/universalis alopecia areata. Tofacitinib-treated patients had biopsies at baseline and at 4 and 24 weeks of treatment, with a later scalp biopsy in several patients. Scalp clonality was compared among normal scalp (n=4), patchy alopecia areata scalp (n=8), and alopecia totalis/universalis scalp (n=8). RNA came from the PAXgene miRNA kit for fixed scalp, the miRNeasy kit for PBMCs, and the RNeasy kit for mouse skin. Amplification of TCRbeta CDR3 regions was done by immunoSEQ multiplex PCR using 35 Vbeta forward primers and 13 Jbeta reverse primers. The research as a whole found: Higher clonality and more expanded CD8+ clones were observed in lesional scalp than in normal scalp, particularly in alopecia totalis/universalis, a finding suggestive of antigenic drive. Shared TCR sequences between patients were less evident than in mice, which may be partly attributable to HLA diversity in the patient population. Resident alphabeta T cells in normal human skin are also sequenced, complicating scalp TCR repertoire analysis, unlike mouse skin dominated by gammadelta T cells.

Receptor amplification or capture employed the immunoSEQ multiplex PCR assay. RNA was extracted from all samples and reverse transcribed into cDNA as template for TCR sequencing. First-strand cDNA was synthesized using SuperScript III with a 2:1 mix of oligo-dT and random hexamers. A synthetic immune receptor repertoire was used to gauge amplification bias, and whatever bias remained was removed computationally. The published analysis was carried out like this. Raw reads were preprocessed for error removal, and CDR3 was defined according to IMGT conventions as running from the conserved cysteine to phenylalanine. Clonality was computed as 1 minus the Shannon entropy, with the entropy normalized by log2 of the number of productive unique TCRs. Whether each scalp clone was CD4 or CD8 was inferred by checking scalp TCRbeta sequences against the CD4 and CD8 repertoires from sorted blood. This immuneACCESS table, as held by TCRdb, lists in-frame sequences with V and J called but not all clones. Of the missing ones, under half trace to an unresolved V gene in checked studies; the others have no known cause. That table supplies the V and J calls and clone size; D and trimming were determined from the DNA. The sample data list 80,000 to 100,000 clones, and around two fifths of these were observed just once. The top ten hold about 0.79% of the sample.

Lesional scalp punch biopsies and peripheral blood were obtained from alopecia areata patients. PBMCs were isolated by density centrifugation and stained for CD3, CD4 and CD8, after which CD4+ and CD8+ T cells were sorted on a FACSAria. V was cut back by 6 bases and J by 4 bases, leaving a gap of 6 bases between them. The germline V gene yields SQVTM for CDR1 and ANQGSEA for CDR2. The CDR3, cysteine through phenylalanine, is 10 amino acids long. CDR3 DNA only is kept here, 30 bases in frame from base 1. A remark on this clone: Its antigen specificity is not known. No base qualities exist here, and no much larger clone lies one base off it.

The receptor was isolated from a human donor with alopecia areata. The rearrangement combines TRBV29-1 with TRBJ1-2; the D gene remains uncertain. Sequenced sample: CD4+ T cells sorted from blood. CDR3 sequence: CSVGSYGYTF. The DNA sequence follows: TGCAGCGTGGGGTCCTATGGCTACACCTTC. Beyond the CDR3, the reference TRBV29-1 and TRBJ1-2 genes provide the residues; the full variable domain reads: SAVISQKPSRDICQRGTSLTIQCQVDSQVTMMFWYRQQPGQSLTLIATANQGSEATYESGFVIDKFPISRPNLTFSTLTVSNMSPEDSSIYLCSVGSYGYTFGSGTRLTVV.